This T cell receptor (beta chain) came from a study of OX40 agonist ivuxolimab in advanced cancers. Using immunoSEQ multiplex PCR, the repertoire was profiled, and TCRdb retains in-frame clones only, with some absent. The repertoire has 70,000 to 90,000 clones, 70% to 90% of them found once; the top ten carry nearly 8%. This CDR3 region has 14 residues. Germline lookup yields CDR1 MNHEY and CDR2 SMNVEV (reference sequence). V lost 8 bases to trimming and J lost 5 bases, with 18 bases between them. Study conclusions and caveats: Researchers did not determine the expanded peripheral T cells' antigen specificity.

Concerning this clone itself: The antigen remains undetermined.

The source was CD4+ or CD8+ T cells sorted from blood, collected in a trial of the OX40 agonist ivuxolimab. The chain links TRBV27 to TRBJ2-5; maybe TRBD2 (5 bases). This sequence was found in an adult with an advanced solid tumor such as melanoma, head and neck, liver or kidney cancer. CDR3 bases: TGTGCCAGCTCCACAGCGGTAAGACACGAGACCCAGTACTTC. Its protein product is CASSTAVRHETQYF.